The T cell receptor (beta chain) described here comes from a study of regulatory T cells in long-lasting Graves disease. Study context: Patients newly diagnosed with Graves' had been on antithyroid drugs for under 3 months. Points from the study as a whole: TRBV28 was favored in persistent disease, as were TRBJ1-2 and TRBJ2-5.

The V gene lost 7 bases and the J gene lost 4 bases, with 13 bases spanning the gap. Germline V gene sequence: CDR1 LNHDA, CDR2 SQIVND (reference sequence). The CDR3 is 14 residues long. Regarding time point: newly diagnosed GD, antithyroid drugs for less than 3 months. RNA isolated from PBMCs was used to make the TCR library. American Thyroid Association guidelines defined how Graves' disease was diagnosed. This clonotype has ten or more counts. Its antigen remains unidentified. The authors built TCR beta libraries using iRepertoire HTBI primers and Arm-PCR of CDR3 regions. TCRdb re-called the multiplex PCR reads through MiXCR, storing one row per CDR3 protein. There are roughly 360,000 distinct CDR3 sequences in the sample; 12% occur only once, and 15% to 20% lies in the top ten. These data were also reused for a study on T cells in Graves' hyperthyroidism and ophthalmopathy. Per that paper: The majority of expanded thyroid clonotypes above 0.001 also appeared in blood.

The chain joins TRBV19 to TRBJ1-4; D may be TRBD1 (5 bases). The receptor was isolated from a woman between 18 and 29 years old with Graves disease. This specimen consisted of peripheral blood mononuclear cells (PBMCs), obtained at new diagnosis, from a patient treated with antithyroid drugs. The CDR3: CASIAIGGNEKLFF. CDR3 bases: TGTGCCAGTATAGCAATCGGGGGTAATGAAAAACTGTTTTTT.